This TCR beta chain was recovered during a study of blood T cells in healthy people across ages. In the case of this clonotype: Its antigen is not identified.

A J-beta primer mix and a sample-barcoded 5' primer were used in a second PCR of about 7 to 12 cycles. TCRdb ran MiXCR on the 5' RACE reads and lists one entry per CDR3 protein. Of about 730,000 distinct CDR3 sequences in the sample, more than 40% are singletons; the top ten hold roughly 20%. The study, taken as a whole, reports: The donors' CMV status was not determined, possibly confounding changes in expanded clonotypes.

Trimming removed 1 base from V and 6 bases from J; junction bases left unmatched: 6. The CDR3 is 15 amino acids. Germline V gene data show CDR1 as SGDLS and CDR2 as YYNGEE. This TCR derives from a woman between 55 and 75 years old in good health. Source material: blood. The gene calls are TRBV9 and TRBJ2-3, with 9 bases matching TRBD2. The CDR3 loop is CASSVWGGRADTQYF. The DNA for the CDR3 is TGTGCCAGCAGCGTATGGGGCGGGAGGGCCGATACGCAGTATTTT.